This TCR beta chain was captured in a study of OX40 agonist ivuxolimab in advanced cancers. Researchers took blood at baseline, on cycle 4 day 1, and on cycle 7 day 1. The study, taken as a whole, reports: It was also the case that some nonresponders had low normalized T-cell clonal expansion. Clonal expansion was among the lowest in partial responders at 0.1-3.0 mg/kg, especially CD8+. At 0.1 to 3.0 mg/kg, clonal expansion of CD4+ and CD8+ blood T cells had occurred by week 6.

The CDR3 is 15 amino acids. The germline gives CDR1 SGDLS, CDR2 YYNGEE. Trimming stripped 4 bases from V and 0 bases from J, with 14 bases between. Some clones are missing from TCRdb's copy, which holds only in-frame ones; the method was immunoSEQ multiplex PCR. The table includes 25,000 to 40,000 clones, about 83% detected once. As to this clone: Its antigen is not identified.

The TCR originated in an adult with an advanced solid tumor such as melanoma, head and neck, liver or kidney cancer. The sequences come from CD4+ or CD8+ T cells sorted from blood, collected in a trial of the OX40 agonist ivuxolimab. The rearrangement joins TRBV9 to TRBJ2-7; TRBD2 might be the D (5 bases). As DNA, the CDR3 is TGTGCCAGCAGCCCGAGTGGACTCCGCTCCTACGAGCAGTACTTC. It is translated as CASSPSGLRSYEQYF.